This T cell receptor beta chain was sequenced during a study of shared clonotypes between healthy human individuals. Study details: Researchers assigned three CD4 naive, three CD4 memory, two CD8 naive and one CD8 memory plate to each donor. General study results and limits: Clonotypes shared by all four sorted-subset donors had higher generation probabilities than non-shared clonotypes.

A remark on this clone: Its target is not known. This same CDR3 is encoded by further DNA sequences in the sample.

Naive CD8 cells were CD45RO-negative, positively selected for CCR7, excluding terminally differentiated effector memory CD45RA+ cells. Per the original methods: Filtering of immunoSEQ junctional sequences could not match full-length read filtering. Clones were sequenced by immunoSEQ multiplex PCR, and TCRdb holds only the in-frame ones, with some missing. Clone size and V and J calls were adopted from that table, with D and trimming inferred from the DNA. Of 1.5 million to 2.5 million clones listed, approximately 94% are singletons. Trimming took off 2 bases at V and 7 bases at J, with 9 bases between the two ends. Per the germline V gene, CDR1 is SQVTM and CDR2 is ANQGSEA. The CDR3 covers 11 residues.

The sequence was obtained from a man in his late teens or twenties in good health. Sequences were obtained from naive CD8+ T cells sorted from blood. The chain is built from TRBV29-1 and TRBJ2-7; possible D gene TRBD1, 5 bases. CDR3 DNA sequence: TGCAGCGTTGAACGGCAGGGAGAGCAGTACTTC. As protein: CSVERQGEQYF.